Sequencing of this TCR beta chain was carried out in a study of blood T cells in healthy people across ages. Study-wide results and caveats: The recorded TCR beta diversity per million T cells decreased in a roughly linear manner with age.

Then a second PCR, running roughly 6 to 12 cycles, was carried out with a sample-barcoded 5' primer and a J-beta primer mix. TCRdb re-derived calls from the 5' RACE reads in MiXCR, one entry per CDR3 protein. The table records 500,000 to 650,000 distinct CDR3 sequences, about 27% of them present only once. A remark on this clonotype: What it recognizes is unknown.

The same data also contributed to another study, on T cells of mothers and their children. That source reports: Within related and unrelated pairs, thymic selection shapes TCR recombination output in a similar way. Related mother-child pairs showed slightly, non-significantly higher overlap than unrelated pairs.

The sequence was obtained from a boy younger than 10 in good health. Sequencing input: blood.

CDR3 amino acids: CASSYSDRVWAEAFF. The CDR3 DNA reads TGTGCCAGCAGTTACTCGGACAGGGTTTGGGCTGAAGCTTTCTTT. This chain links TRBV6-5 with TRBJ1-1; 8 positions match TRBD1. V lost 0 bases and J lost 6; bases outside the gene matches: 6. Germline V lookup: CDR1 MNHEY, CDR2 SVGAGI. This CDR3 comprises 15 residues.